The 9 T cell receptor beta chains in this list originate from one sample, sequenced in a study of beta chain features in type 1 diabetes listed by TCRdb under 2018. Summary of the overall study and its limitations: In all four CD4+ subsets, TCRB CDR3 length was moderately but significantly shorter in type 1 diabetes patients.

No antigen is known for these receptors. Libraries were constructed by the immunoSEQ multiplex PCR assay. All of the isolated RNA was reverse transcribed with the High Capacity cDNA Reverse Transcription Kit, so expressed TCRB transcripts were sequenced. This is the immuneACCESS table as TCRdb keeps it, with only in-frame sequences that have V and J called. A part of the clones is gone; compared with another copy, unresolved V genes explain less than half, and the rest is unexplained. This sample is represented by 500,000 to 650,000 clones; 9.5% to 15% of them were singletons. The leading ten clones occupy 0.09% to 0.15% of the sample. The source material was naive CD4+ T cells from blood. This sample's cell subset or site label indicates: true naive CD4+ T cells. Receptors were obtained from a man aged 25-45 years with type 1 diabetes.

This clone was seen a few times. This chain connects TRBV7-2 to TRBJ2-5; the match to TRBD2 covers 9 bases. The V and J ends lost 6 bases and 4 bases, in that order; junction bases with no gene match: 6. Per the germline V gene, CDR1 is SGHTA and CDR2 is FQGNSA. This CDR3 is built from 14 residues. CDR3 coding DNA: TGTGCCAGCAGGATCGGCGGGGGGGGAGAGACCCAGTACTTC. It is translated as CASRIGGGGETQYF.

This clone was counted only a few times. The same CDR3 can be traced to other DNA sequences in this sample. This chain links TRBV18 with TRBJ2-5; the match to TRBD1 covers 8 bases. V lost 5 bases to trimming and J lost 2 bases; unmatched junction nucleotides: 1. The CDR3 is made up of 13 amino acids. Germline V CDR1 and CDR2: KGHSH, LQKENI. CDR3 loop: CASSRDRQETQYF. The CDR3 DNA is TGTGCCAGCTCAAGGGACAGGCAAGAGACCCAGTACTTC.

The chain joins TRBV30 to TRBJ2-2; perhaps TRBD2 as D (7 bases). Germline assignment: CDR1 GTSNPN and CDR2 SVGIG (reference sequence). Deletions cut 3 bases from V and 0 bases from J, with 26 bases between. The CDR3 length is 20 residues. CDR3 nucleotide sequence: TGTGCCTGGAGCCGTTCGATATTCAACACCGGGGGGCCGAACACCGGGGAGCTGTTTTTT. It translates to CAWSRSIFNTGGPNTGELFF.

This clone was seen only a few times. The rearrangement joins TRBV7-2 to TRBJ2-7; possibly TRBD1 for D (7 bases). Germline V CDR1 and CDR2: SGHTA, FQGNSA. The CDR3 is 15 amino acids. Trimming stripped 7 bases from V and 2 bases from J, with 18 bases between. In nucleotides, the CDR3 is TGTGCCAGCACCCGAGGCGGGGACAGACCCTACGAGCAGTACTTC. This encodes CASTRGGDRPYEQYF.

This clone was seen a few times. The V and J genes are TRBV27 and TRBJ1-3; TRBD1 is a possible D gene (6 bases). Germline V gives CDR1 MNHEY, CDR2 SMNVEV (reference sequence). The V gene lost 3 bases and the J gene lost 0 bases, with 9 bases spanning the gap. The CDR3 extends over 15 amino acids. In DNA form, the CDR3 reads TGTGCCAGCAGTTTGGGCAGGGGCTCTGGAAACACCATATATTTT. It encodes CASSLGRGSGNTIYF.

To note about this clone: Other DNA sequences in the sample encode the same CDR3. This chain joins TRBV7-2 and TRBJ2-7, with 11 bases that match TRBD2. The CDR3 is made up of 15 amino acids. The V gene end was trimmed by 1 base and the J gene end by 4 bases; junction bases not matched to a gene: 3. Germline V gene lookup returns CDR1 SGHTA and CDR2 FQGNSA. CDR3 in amino acids: CASSLVSGGAYEQYF. In DNA form, the CDR3 reads TGTGCCAGCAGCTTAGTTAGCGGGGGGGCTTACGAGCAGTACTTC.

The rearrangement uses TRBV7-2 and TRBJ1-6, with D unresolved. V dropped 1 base and J dropped 4 bases, with 8 bases sitting between them. CDR3 length: 15 residues. Germline-derived CDR1 and CDR2 are SGHTA and FQGNSA. The CDR3 coding sequence is TGTGCCAGCAGCTTAGAACAGTGGTATAATTCACCCCTCCACTTT. Its translation is CASSLEQWYNSPLHF.

The sample holds a few counts of this clone. V gene TRBV4-3 combines with J gene TRBJ2-5, with 13 bases lining up with TRBD2. CDR1 and CDR2 from the germline V gene are LGHNA and YSLEER. The J segment lost 5 bases and the V segment lost 0 bases, leaving 3 bases of the junction unmatched. The CDR3 is 16 residues long. The CDR3 loop reads CASSQETSGGRETQYF. The CDR3 DNA follows: TGCGCCAGCAGCCAAGAGACTAGCGGGGGGCGGGAGACCCAGTACTTC.

In this sample, this clone turned up a few times. J is TRBJ1-2 and V is TRBV9; TRBD1 might be the D (6 bases). Germline V gene sequence: CDR1 SGDLS, CDR2 YYNGEE. The CDR3 extends over 17 amino acids. V shed 0 bases and J shed 6 bases, with 21 bases lying between them. The CDR3 loop is CASSVASQGSPHDGYTF. DNA of the CDR3: TGTGCCAGCAGCGTAGCGAGCCAGGGGTCACCACACGATGGCTACACCTTC.